One and the same sample provided the 3 T cell receptor beta chains below, sequenced in a study of cytomegalovirus exposure and HLA in healthy donors. PCR used 60 Vbeta primers and 13 Jbeta primers. Produced via immunoSEQ multiplex PCR; TCRdb's table is partial and in-frame only. Of around 120,000 clones in the sample, approximately 80% are singletons; the top ten hold 3.9%. Sequenced: PBMCs. The receptor source for this set is a woman aged 25-40 years in good health and CMV-seronegative.

The gene calls are TRBV14 and TRBJ2-5; D not certain. CDR3 length: 12 amino acids. Trimming removed 3 bases from V and 3 bases from J, with 5 bases in between. CDR1 is SGHDN, CDR2 FVKESK, per germline. CDR3 in DNA: TGTGCCAGCAGCCAGCAGAAAGAGACCCAGTACTTC. This sequence encodes CASSQQKETQYF.

The V call is TRBV27, the J call TRBJ1-1; D is uncertain. Trimming took 3 bases from V and 3 from J, leaving 8 bases between them. CDR3 length equals 13 residues. Germline V gives CDR1 MNHEY, CDR2 SMNVEV (reference sequence). CDR3 loop: CASSLSRDTEAFF. CDR3 bases: TGTGCCAGCAGTTTGTCAAGAGACACTGAAGCTTTCTTT.

The rearrangement uses TRBV6-1 and TRBJ2-7; TRBD1 aligns across 7 bases. CDR1 and CDR2 (germline): MNHNS, SASEGT. This CDR3 spans 14 amino acids. Germline trimming cut 9 bases from V and 3 bases from J; bases unmatched to any gene: 11. The DNA for the CDR3 is TGTGCCAGTGCCGGGACAGACCCCTTCTACGAGCAGTACTTC. Protein: CASAGTDPFYEQYF.